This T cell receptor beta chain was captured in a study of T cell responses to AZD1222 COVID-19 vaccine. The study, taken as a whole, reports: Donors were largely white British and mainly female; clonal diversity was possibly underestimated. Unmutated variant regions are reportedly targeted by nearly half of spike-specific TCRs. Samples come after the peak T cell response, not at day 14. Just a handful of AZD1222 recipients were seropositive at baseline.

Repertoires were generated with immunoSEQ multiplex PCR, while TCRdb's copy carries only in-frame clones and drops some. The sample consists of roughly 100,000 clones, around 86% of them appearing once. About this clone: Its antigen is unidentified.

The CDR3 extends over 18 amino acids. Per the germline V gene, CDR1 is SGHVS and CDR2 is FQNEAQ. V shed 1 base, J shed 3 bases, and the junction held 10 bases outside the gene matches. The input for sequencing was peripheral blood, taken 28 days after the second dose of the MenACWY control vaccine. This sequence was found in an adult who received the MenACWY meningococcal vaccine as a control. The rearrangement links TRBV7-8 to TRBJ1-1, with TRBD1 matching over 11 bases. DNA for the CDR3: TGTGCCAGCAGCTTAGGCCTGGGACAGGGGGTTGGGGACACTGAAGCTTTCTTT. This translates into CASSLGLGQGVGDTEAFF.